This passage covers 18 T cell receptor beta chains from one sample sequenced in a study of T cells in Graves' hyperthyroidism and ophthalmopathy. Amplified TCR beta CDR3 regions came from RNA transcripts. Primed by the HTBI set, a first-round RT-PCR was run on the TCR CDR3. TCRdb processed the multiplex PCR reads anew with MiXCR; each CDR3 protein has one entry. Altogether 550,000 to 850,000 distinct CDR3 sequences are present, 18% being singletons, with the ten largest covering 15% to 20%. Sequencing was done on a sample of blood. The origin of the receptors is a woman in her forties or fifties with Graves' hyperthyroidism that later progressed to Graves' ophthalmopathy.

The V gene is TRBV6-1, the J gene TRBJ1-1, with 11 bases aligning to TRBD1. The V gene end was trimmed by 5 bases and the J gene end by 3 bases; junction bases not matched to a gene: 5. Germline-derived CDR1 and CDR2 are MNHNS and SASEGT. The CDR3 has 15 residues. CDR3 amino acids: CASSPGTGGYTEAFF. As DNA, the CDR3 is TGTGCCAGCAGTCCAGGGACAGGGGGTTACACTGAAGCTTTCTTT.

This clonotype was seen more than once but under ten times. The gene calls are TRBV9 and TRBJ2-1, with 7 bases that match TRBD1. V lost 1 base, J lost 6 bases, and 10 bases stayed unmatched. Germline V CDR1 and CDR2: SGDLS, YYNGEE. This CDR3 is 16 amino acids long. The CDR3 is CASSVKGQGVGNEQFF. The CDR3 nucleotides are TGTGCCAGCAGCGTAAAGGGTCAGGGGGTGGGCAATGAGCAGTTCTTC.

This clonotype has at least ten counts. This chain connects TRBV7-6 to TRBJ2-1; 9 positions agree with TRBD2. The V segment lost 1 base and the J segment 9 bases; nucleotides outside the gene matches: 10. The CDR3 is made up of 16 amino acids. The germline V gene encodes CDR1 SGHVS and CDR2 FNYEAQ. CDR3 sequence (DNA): TGTGCCAGCAGCTTAGGGACGGCGGGGGGGCCGGTTGAGCAGTTCTTC. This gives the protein CASSLGTAGGPVEQFF.

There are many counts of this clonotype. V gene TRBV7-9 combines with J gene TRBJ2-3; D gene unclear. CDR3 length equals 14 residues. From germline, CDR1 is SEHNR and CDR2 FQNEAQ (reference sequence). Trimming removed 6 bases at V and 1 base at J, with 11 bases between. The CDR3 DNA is TGTGCCAGCAGTACCCGGGTGGGCACAGATACGCAGTATTTT. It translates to CASSTRVGTDTQYF. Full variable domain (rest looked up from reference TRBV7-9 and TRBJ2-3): DTGVSQNPRHKITKRGQNVTFRCDPISEHNRLYWYRQTLGQGPEFLTYFQNEAQLEKSRLLSDRFSAERPKGSFSTLEIQRTEQGDSAMYLCASSTRVGTDTQYFGPGTRLTVL.

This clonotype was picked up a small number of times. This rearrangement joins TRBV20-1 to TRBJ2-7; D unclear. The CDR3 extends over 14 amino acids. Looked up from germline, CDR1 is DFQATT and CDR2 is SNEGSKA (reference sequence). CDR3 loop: CRGVSGTLAYEQYF. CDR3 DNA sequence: TGCAGAGGCGTGTCGGGTACTTTGGCCTACGAGCAGTACTTC.

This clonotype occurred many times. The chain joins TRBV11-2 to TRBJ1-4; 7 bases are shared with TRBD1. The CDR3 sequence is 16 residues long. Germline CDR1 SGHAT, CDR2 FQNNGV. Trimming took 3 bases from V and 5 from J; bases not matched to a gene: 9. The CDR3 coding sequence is TGTGCCAGCAGCTTGGAGACCGGGACAGTAAATGAAAAACTGTTTTTT. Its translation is CASSLETGTVNEKLFF.

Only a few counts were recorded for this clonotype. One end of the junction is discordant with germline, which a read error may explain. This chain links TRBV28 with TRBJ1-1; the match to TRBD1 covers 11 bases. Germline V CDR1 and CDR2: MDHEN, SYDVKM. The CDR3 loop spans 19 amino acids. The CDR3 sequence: CASSLYWRTGGHKNPEAFF. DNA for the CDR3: TGTGCCAGCAGTTTATACTGGAGGACAGGGGGCCATAAGAACCCTGAAGCTTTCTTT.

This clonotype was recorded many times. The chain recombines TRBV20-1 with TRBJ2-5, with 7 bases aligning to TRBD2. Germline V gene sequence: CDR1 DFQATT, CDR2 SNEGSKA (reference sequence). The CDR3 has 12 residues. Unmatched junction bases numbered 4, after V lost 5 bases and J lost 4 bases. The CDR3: CSAPTGGETQYF. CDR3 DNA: TGCAGTGCTCCGACGGGGGGAGAGACCCAGTACTTC.

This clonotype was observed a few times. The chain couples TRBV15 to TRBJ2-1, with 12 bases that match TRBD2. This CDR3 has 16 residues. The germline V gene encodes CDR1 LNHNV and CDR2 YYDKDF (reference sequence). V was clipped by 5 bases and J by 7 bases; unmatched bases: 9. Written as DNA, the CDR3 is TGTGCCACCAGCGATCTTCTAGCGGGGGGGCGGAATGAGCAGTTCTTC. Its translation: CATSDLLAGGRNEQFF.

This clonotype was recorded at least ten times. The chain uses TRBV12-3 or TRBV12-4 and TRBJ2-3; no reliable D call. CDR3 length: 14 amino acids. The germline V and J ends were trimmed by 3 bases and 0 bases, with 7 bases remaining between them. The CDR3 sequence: CASSLGFSTDTQYF. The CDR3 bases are TGTGCCAGCAGTTTGGGCTTCAGCACAGATACGCAGTATTTT.

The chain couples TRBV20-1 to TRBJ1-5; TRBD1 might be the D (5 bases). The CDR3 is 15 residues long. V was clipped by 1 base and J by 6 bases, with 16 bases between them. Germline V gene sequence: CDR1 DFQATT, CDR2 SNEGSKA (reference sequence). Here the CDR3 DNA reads TGCAGTGCTAGAGCCATTGGAGGGGCAGGTCAGCCCCAGCATTTT. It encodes CSARAIGGAGQPQHF.

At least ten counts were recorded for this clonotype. CDR3 amino acids: CASSPIGQAQETQYF. The CDR3 DNA follows: TGTGCCAGCAGCCCGATAGGGCAGGCCCAAGAGACCCAGTACTTC. V and J are TRBV11-2 and TRBJ2-5; D gene uncertain. Germline CDR1 and CDR2: SGHAT and FQNNGV. V lost 5 bases, J lost 1 base, and 14 bases lay in between. The CDR3 has 15 residues. The whole variable domain, filled in from reference TRBV11-2 and TRBJ2-5, reads EAGVAQSPRYKIIEKRQSVAFWCNPISGHATLYWYQQILGQGPKLLIQFQNNGVVDDSQLPKDRFSAERLKGVDSTLKIQPAKLEDSAVYLCASSPIGQAQETQYFGPGTRLLVL.

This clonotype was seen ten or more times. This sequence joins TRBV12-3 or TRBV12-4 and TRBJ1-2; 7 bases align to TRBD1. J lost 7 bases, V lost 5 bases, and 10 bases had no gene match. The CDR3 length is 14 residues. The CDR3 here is CASSPHRQGLGYTF. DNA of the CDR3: TGTGCCAGCAGTCCCCACCGACAGGGACTTGGCTACACCTTC.

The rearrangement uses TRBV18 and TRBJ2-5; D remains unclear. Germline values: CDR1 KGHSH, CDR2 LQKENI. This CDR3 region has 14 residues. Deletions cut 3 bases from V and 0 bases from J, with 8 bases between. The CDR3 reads CASSPLRNQETQYF. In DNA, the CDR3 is TGTGCCAGCTCACCTCTGCGAAACCAAGAGACCCAGTACTTC.

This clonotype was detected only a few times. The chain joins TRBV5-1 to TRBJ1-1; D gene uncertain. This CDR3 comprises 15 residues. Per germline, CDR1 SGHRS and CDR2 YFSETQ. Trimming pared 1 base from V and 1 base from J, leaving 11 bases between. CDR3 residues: CASSLKVGENTEAFF. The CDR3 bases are TGCGCCAGCAGCTTGAAGGTCGGGGAGAACACTGAAGCTTTCTTT.

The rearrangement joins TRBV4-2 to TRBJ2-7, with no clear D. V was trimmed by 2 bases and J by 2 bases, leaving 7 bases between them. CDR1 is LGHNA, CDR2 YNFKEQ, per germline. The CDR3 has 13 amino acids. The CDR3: CASSQFRAYEQYF. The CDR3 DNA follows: TGTGCCAGCAGCCAATTCCGCGCCTACGAGCAGTACTTC.

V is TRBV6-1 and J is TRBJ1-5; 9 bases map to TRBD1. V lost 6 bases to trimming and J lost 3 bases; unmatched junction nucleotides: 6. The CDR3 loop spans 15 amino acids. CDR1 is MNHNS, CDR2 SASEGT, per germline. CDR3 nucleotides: TGTGCCAGCAGATCGGGACAGGGACACAATCAGCCCCAGCATTTT. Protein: CASRSGQGHNQPQHF.

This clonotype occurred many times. CDR3 region: CSARTSGEETQYF. The CDR3 coding sequence is TGCAGTGCGCGGACTAGCGGGGAAGAGACCCAGTACTTC. J is TRBJ2-5 and V is TRBV20-1; the match to TRBD2 covers 12 bases. This CDR3 is built from 13 residues. Germline values: CDR1 DFQATT, CDR2 SNEGSKA (reference sequence). After removal of 6 bases from V and 3 bases from J, the junction contained 2 bases not matched to a gene.